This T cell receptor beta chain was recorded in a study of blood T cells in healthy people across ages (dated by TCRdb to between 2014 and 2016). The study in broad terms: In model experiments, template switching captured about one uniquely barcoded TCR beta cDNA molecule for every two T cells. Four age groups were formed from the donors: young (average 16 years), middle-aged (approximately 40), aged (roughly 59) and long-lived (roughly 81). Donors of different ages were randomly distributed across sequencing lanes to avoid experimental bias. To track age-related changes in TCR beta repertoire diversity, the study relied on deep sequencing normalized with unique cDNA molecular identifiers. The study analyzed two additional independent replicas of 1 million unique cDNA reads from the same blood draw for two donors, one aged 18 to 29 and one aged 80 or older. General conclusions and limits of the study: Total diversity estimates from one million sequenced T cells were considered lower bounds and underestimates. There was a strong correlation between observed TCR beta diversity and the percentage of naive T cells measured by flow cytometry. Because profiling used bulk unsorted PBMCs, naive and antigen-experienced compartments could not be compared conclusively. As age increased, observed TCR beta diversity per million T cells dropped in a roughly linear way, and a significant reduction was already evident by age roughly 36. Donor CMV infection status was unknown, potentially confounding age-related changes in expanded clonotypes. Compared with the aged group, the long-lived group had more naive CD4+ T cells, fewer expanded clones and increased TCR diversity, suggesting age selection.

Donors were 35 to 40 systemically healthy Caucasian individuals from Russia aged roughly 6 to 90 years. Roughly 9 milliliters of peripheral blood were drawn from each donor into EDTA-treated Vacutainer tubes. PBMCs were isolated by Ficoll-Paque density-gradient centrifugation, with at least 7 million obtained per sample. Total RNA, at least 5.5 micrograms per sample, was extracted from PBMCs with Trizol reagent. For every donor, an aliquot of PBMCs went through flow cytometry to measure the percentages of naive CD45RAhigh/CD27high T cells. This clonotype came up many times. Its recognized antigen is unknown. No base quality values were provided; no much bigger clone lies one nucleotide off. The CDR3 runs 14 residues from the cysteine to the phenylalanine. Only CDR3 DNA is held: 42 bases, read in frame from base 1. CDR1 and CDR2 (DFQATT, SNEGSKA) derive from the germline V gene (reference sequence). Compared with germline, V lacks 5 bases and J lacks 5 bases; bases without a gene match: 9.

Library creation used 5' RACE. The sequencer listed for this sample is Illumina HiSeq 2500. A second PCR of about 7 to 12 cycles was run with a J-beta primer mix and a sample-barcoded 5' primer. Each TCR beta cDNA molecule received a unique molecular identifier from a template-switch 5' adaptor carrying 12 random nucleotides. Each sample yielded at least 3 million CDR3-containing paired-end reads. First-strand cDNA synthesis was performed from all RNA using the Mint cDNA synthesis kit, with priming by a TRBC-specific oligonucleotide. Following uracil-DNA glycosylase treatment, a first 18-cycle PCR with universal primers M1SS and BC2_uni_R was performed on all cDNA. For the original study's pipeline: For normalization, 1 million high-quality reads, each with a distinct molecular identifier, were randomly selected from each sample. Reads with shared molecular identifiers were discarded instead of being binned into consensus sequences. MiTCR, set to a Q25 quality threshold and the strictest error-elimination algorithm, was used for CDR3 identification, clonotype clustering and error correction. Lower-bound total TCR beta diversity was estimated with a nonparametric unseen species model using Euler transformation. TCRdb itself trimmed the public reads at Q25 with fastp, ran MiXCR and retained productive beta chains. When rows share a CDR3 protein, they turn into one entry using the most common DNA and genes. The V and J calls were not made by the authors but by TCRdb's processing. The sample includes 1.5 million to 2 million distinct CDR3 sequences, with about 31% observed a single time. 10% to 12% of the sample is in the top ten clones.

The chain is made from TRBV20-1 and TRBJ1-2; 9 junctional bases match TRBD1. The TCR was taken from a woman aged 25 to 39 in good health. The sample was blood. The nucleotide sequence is TGCAGTGCTCTGGCGGGACAGGGTCTATATGGCTACACCTTC. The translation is CSALAGQGLYGYTF.